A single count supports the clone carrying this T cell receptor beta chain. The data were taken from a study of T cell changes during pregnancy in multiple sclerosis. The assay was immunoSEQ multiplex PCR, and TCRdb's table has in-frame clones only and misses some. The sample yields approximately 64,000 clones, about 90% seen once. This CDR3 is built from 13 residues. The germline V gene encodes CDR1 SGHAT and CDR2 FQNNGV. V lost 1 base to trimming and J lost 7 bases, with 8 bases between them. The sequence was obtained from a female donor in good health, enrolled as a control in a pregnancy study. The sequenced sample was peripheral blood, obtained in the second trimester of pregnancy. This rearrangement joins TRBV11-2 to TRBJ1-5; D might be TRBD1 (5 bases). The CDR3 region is CASSLGTRQPQHF. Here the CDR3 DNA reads TGTGCCAGCAGCTTAGGGACACGACAGCCCCAGCATTTT.